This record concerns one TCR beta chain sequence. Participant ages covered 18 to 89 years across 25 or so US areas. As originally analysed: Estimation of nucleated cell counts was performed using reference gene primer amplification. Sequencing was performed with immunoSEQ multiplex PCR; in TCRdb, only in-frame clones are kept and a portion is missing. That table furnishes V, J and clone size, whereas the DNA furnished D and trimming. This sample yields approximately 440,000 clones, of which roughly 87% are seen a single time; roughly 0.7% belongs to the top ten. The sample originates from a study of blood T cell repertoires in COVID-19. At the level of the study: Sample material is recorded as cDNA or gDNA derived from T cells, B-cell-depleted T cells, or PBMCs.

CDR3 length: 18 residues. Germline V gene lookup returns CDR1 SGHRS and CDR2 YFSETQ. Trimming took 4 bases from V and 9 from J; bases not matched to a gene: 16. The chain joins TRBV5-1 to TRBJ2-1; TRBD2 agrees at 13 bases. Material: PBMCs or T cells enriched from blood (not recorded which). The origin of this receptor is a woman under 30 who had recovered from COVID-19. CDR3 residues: CASSLQPQRLAGGAEQFF. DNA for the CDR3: TGCGCCAGCAGCCTTCAACCGCAGAGACTAGCGGGGGGTGCTGAGCAGTTCTTC. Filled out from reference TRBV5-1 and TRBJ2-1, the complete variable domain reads KAGVTQTPRYLIKTRGQQVTLSCSPISGHRSVSWYQQTPGQGLQFLFEYFSETQRNKGNFPGRFSGRQFSNSRSEMNVSTLELGDSALYLCASSLQPQRLAGGAEQFFGPGTRLTVL.